A selection of T cell receptor beta chains follows, all from one sample in a study of blood T cell repertoires in COVID-19. The table came from immunoSEQ multiplex PCR; TCRdb's copy has only in-frame clones and leaves some out. The profile covers 200,000 to 300,000 clones, with roughly 84% appearing a single time and more than 1.5% taken by the ten largest. Sequences were obtained from peripheral blood. The receptors were gathered from a woman aged 40 to 50 who had recovered from COVID-19. Both conserved end residues are part of each CDR3. D genes are given only for firm matches. Some rows mark clone size as missing; the rest say once, few, many or name a class of expanded clone.

d_gene	v_gene	abundance	j_gene	CDR3nt	CDR3aa
TRBD1	TRBV5-1	NA	TRBJ1-4	TGCGCCAGCAGCGGGGGGACAGGGGCTATTAATGAAAAACTGTTTTTT	CASSGGTGAINEKLFF
NA	TRBV5-1	NA	TRBJ2-3	TGCGCCAGCAGCCCTAGGACTGTGACTAGCACAGATACGCAGTATTTT	CASSPRTVTSTDTQYF
NA	TRBV23-1	NA	TRBJ1-1	TGCGCCAGCAGTCGGGCAAGCCGCGTGAACACTGAAGCTTTCTTT	CASSRASRVNTEAFF
TRBD1	TRBV30	NA	TRBJ1-1	TGTGCCTGGAGTCGGGGGGAGACAGGGGCGGACACTGAAGCTTTCTTT	CAWSRGETGADTEAFF
TRBD2	TRBV20-1	NA	TRBJ2-2	TGCAGTGCTAGTAAGGCTAGCGGGGGCCTTACCGGGGAGCTGTTTTTT	CSASKASGGLTGELFF
TRBD1	TRBV27	NA	TRBJ2-2	TGTGCCAGCAGTTTAAGGGACAGGGCCACCGGGGAGCTGTTTTTT	CASSLRDRATGELFF
TRBD2	TRBV11-2	NA	TRBJ2-5	TGTGCCAGCAGCTTAGGTTTGCTAGCGGGGGAAGAGACCCAGTACTTC	CASSLGLLAGEETQYF
TRBD1	TRBV2	NA	TRBJ1-1	TGTGCCAGCAGTTCCCGGGACAGGGGGCCAGGCACTGAAGCTTTCTTT	CASSSRDRGPGTEAFF
TRBD1	TRBV4-1	once	TRBJ2-2	TGCGCCAGCAGCCGGACCCGGGACAGGAACACCGGGGAGCTGTTTTTT	CASSRTRDRNTGELFF
TRBD2	TRBV29-1	NA	TRBJ2-2	TGCAGCGTTGAGTCTAGCGGGGGGGCCGGGGAGCTGTTTTTT	CSVESSGGAGELFF
NA	TRBV5-1	few	TRBJ2-3	TGCGCCAGCAGCTTGGCCACCGGGGAGGTCACAGATACGCAGTATTTT	CASSLATGEVTDTQYF
TRBD1	TRBV4-1	NA	TRBJ1-1	TGCGCCAGCAGCCAAGACAGGGGGACAAGGGGGAACACTGAAGCTTTCTTT	CASSQDRGTRGNTEAFF
TRBD1	TRBV29-1	NA	TRBJ1-2	TGCAGCGGAACAGGGGGCGCGTCGTATGGCTACACCTTC	CSGTGGASYGYTF
NA	TRBV28	NA	TRBJ1-4	TGTGCCACCGCGCCGACTAATGAAAAACTGTTTTTT	CATAPTNEKLFF
NA	TRBV4-1	NA	TRBJ1-2	TGCGCCAGCAGCCCCTCTTTGCGGTATGGCTACACCTTC	CASSPSLRYGYTF
NA	TRBV18	NA	TRBJ2-3	TGTGCCAGCTCACCACCATCAGCGGATACGCAGTATTTT	CASSPPSADTQYF
TRBD1	TRBV5-1	NA	TRBJ1-5	TGCGCCAGCAGCTTGGGGCAGGGGGACCCCAATCAGCCCCAGCATTTT	CASSLGQGDPNQPQHF
NA	TRBV29-1	NA	TRBJ1-2	TGCAGCGTTGAGGGAGGGACTGGCTACACCTTC	CSVEGGTGYTF
TRBD1	TRBV18	NA	TRBJ1-4	TGTGCCAGCTCACCAAGCAGACAGGGAGCAACTAATGAAAAACTGTTTTTT	CASSPSRQGATNEKLFF
TRBD1	TRBV29-1	NA	TRBJ1-4	TGCAGCGTTATGACAGGGTTCGATGAAAAACTGTTTTTT	CSVMTGFDEKLFF
TRBD2	TRBV6-2/TRBV6-3	many	TRBJ2-1	TGTGCCAGCAGTTACAAACGGGGGGGCGGGTCCTACAATGAGCAGTTCTTC	CASSYKRGGGSYNEQFF
NA	TRBV6-5	NA	TRBJ1-2	TGTGCCAGCAGCTCAGGGGTAGCTAACTATGGCTACACCTTC	CASSSGVANYGYTF
NA	TRBV11-3	once	TRBJ2-3	TGTGCCAGCAGCTATTTAGCAGATACGCAGTATTTT	CASSYLADTQYF
TRBD2	TRBV28	NA	TRBJ2-5	TGTGCCAGCAGTGGGAGGGAACCCCAAGAGACCCAGTACTTC	CASSGREPQETQYF
NA	TRBV2	NA	TRBJ1-3	TGTGCCAGCAGCCGCGACTGGAGCTCTGGAAACACCATATATTTT	CASSRDWSSGNTIYF